Shown below are 31 T cell receptor beta chains from a single sample sequenced in a study of regulatory and conventional T cells in RAG deficiency. Conventional CD4+ T cells were sorted from blood as CD25-low CD127-high cells. TCRdb's table, derived via immunoSEQ multiplex PCR, lists solely in-frame clones and lacks some. The sample yields approximately 30,000 clones, approximately 96% seen once. These same data were also listed under a study on regulatory T cells. That paper states: Amplification used 52 TRBV primers and 13 TRBJ primers.

The sequencing input was CD25- CD4+ T cells sorted from blood. The receptors here all came from a human donor in good health.

This clone was seen once. The chain combines TRBV7-2 with TRBJ2-3; possible D gene TRBD2, 5 bases. In germline, CDR1 is SGHTA, CDR2 FQGNSA. This CDR3 is 16 amino acids long. The V end lost 0 bases, the J end lost 2 bases, and 12 bases lay between the germline ends. CDR3 loop: CASSLAGRKDTDTQYF. CDR3 nucleotide sequence: TGTGCCAGCAGCTTAGCTGGGAGAAAGGACACAGATACGCAGTATTTT. Supplemented by reference TRBV7-2 and TRBJ2-3, the full variable domain reads GAGVSQSPSNKVTEKGKDVELRCDPISGHTALYWYRQSLGQGLEFLIYFQGNSAPDKSGLPSDRFSAERTGGSVSTLTIQRTQQEDSAVYLCASSLAGRKDTDTQYFGPGTRLTVL.

The chain carries TRBV29-1 and TRBJ1-1, with 7 positions matching TRBD1. The germline V gene has CDR1 SQVTM and CDR2 ANQGSEA. This CDR3 is 13 amino acids long. Losses at the gene ends were 4 bases for V and 1 base for J; bases not matched to a gene: 3. In nucleotides, the CDR3 is TGCAGCGTTGTGGACAGGTGGAACACTGAAGCTTTCTTT. Residues: CSVVDRWNTEAFF.

This sequence joins TRBV7-2 and TRBJ2-1, with 9 bases lining up with TRBD2. The CDR3 covers 15 residues. Germline V gene lookup returns CDR1 SGHTA and CDR2 FQGNSA. The V segment lost 5 bases and the J segment 8 bases; nucleotides outside the gene matches: 10. For the CDR3, the DNA is TGTGCCAGCAGCCCAGAGTCTAGCGGGACCCATGAGCAGTTCTTC. It translates to CASSPESSGTHEQFF.

The V and J genes are TRBV7-9 and TRBJ1-4, with D unresolved. Trimming took 3 bases from V and 8 from J, leaving 13 bases between them. Germline CDR1 reads SEHNR; CDR2 reads FQNEAQ (reference sequence). CDR3 size: 14 residues. In DNA, the CDR3 is TGTGCCAGCAGCTTTTCTGAGAGTACGGAAAAACTGTTTTTT. Protein product: CASSFSESTEKLFF.

The chain uses TRBV7-7 and TRBJ2-7; weak D call: TRBD1 (6 bases). Germline CDR1 and CDR2: SSHAT and FNYEAQ (reference sequence). Trimming cost V 4 bases and J 6 bases, with 13 bases left between them. The CDR3 runs 13 residues. The CDR3 sequence is CASSSDRFGEQYF. CDR3 nucleotides: TGTGCCAGCAGCTCCGACAGGTTTGGCGAGCAGTACTTC.

In this sample, this clone turned up once. The chain couples TRBV2 to TRBJ2-7; TRBD1 aligns across 11 bases. Trimming took 6 bases from V and 2 from J; bases not matched to a gene: 3. This CDR3 region has 14 residues. CDR1 is SNHLY and CDR2 is FYNNEI in the germline V gene. The CDR3 nucleotides are TGTGCCAGCAGCCGGGACAGGGGGACCTACGAGCAGTACTTC. It yields the protein CASSRDRGTYEQYF.

J is TRBJ2-4 and V is TRBV4-1; 7 bases are shared with TRBD1. V shed 0 bases, J shed 1 base, and the junction held 3 bases outside the gene matches. CDR1 and CDR2 from the germline V gene are MGHRA and YSYEKL. The CDR3 totals 16 residues. The CDR3 sequence: CASSQDVRGAKNIQYF. The DNA for the CDR3 is TGCGCCAGCAGCCAAGATGTCAGGGGGGCCAAAAACATTCAGTACTTC.

The CDR3 is CASSTKTSGPETQYF. Here the CDR3 DNA reads TGTGCCAGCAGCACGAAGACTAGCGGTCCGGAGACCCAGTACTTC. The chain has TRBV5-4 and TRBJ2-5, with TRBD2 matching 9 bases. V trimming: 4 bases; J trimming: 5 bases; junction bases outside the gene matches: 9. Germline lookup yields CDR1 SGHNT and CDR2 YYREEE (reference sequence). The CDR3 is made up of 15 amino acids.

The chain uses TRBV18 and TRBJ1-6; D gene uncertain. Trimming left V 5 bases short and J 7 bases short, with 9 bases between. Germline V gene lookup returns CDR1 KGHSH and CDR2 LQKENI. The CDR3 spans 13 residues. Written as DNA, the CDR3 is TGTGCCAGCTCAACGTCACTGAATTCACCCCTCCACTTT. As protein: CASSTSLNSPLHF.

This sequence joins TRBV4-1 and TRBJ1-4, with D tentatively TRBD1 (6 bases). Germline values: CDR1 MGHRA, CDR2 YSYEKL. The V end lost 8 bases, the J end lost 2 bases, and 18 bases lay between the germline ends. The length of the CDR3 is 16 residues. The CDR3: CASGPRQVYTNEKLFF. DNA for the CDR3: TGCGCCAGCGGCCCGAGACAGGTCTATACTAATGAAAAACTGTTTTTT.

The chain uses TRBV19 and TRBJ2-2, with D hard to call. V was clipped by 5 bases and J by 3 bases, with 13 bases between them. CDR1 is LNHDA, CDR2 SQIVND, per germline (reference sequence). This CDR3 is 15 amino acids long. The CDR3 nucleotides read TGTGCCAGTAGTTACGGTAGAGTGTACACCGGGGAGCTGTTTTTT. Its translation: CASSYGRVYTGELFF.

This sequence joins TRBV29-1 and TRBJ1-3; no reliable D call. In germline, CDR1 is SQVTM, CDR2 ANQGSEA. V gave up 8 bases and J gave up 3 bases, with 11 bases separating them. There are 12 residues in the CDR3. The CDR3 sequence: CSIRRGGNTIYF. The CDR3 region has the DNA TGCAGCATTCGGAGAGGTGGAAACACCATATATTTT.

The chain uses TRBV9 and TRBJ1-2, with D unresolved. Germline V CDR1 and CDR2: SGDLS, YYNGEE. This CDR3 spans 13 amino acids. Trimming left V 0 bases short and J 4 bases short, with 7 bases between. Written as DNA, the CDR3 is TGTGCCAGCAGCGTAGGGAGTGCCTATGGCTACACCTTC. It is translated as CASSVGSAYGYTF.

The rearrangement uses TRBV4-3 and TRBJ1-5, with D possibly matching TRBD1 (6 bases). The CDR3 has 18 amino acids. Germline V gives CDR1 LGHNA, CDR2 YSLEER. V was trimmed by 3 bases and J by 7 bases, leaving 25 bases between them. The CDR3 DNA is TGCGCCAGCAGCCACCATGTACCGGGACAAGTGCAGAACCAGCCCCAGCATTTT. Amino acid sequence: CASSHHVPGQVQNQPQHF.

The rearrangement links TRBV12-5 to TRBJ2-3; no clear D gene. The ends were cut back, 0 bases at V and 2 bases at J, with 27 bases in the middle. There are 21 residues in the CDR3. Looked up from germline, CDR1 is LGHNT and CDR2 is FRNRAP. The CDR3 DNA follows: TGTGCTAGTGGTTTGGTACCCAAGGAGAGCTCCCATTTAGTCGCCACAGATACGCAGTATTTT. This translates into CASGLVPKESSHLVATDTQYF.

The chain links TRBV6-5 to TRBJ2-7, with D tentatively TRBD1 (5 bases). The length of the CDR3 is 14 residues. V lost 2 bases and J 0 bases, leaving 8 bases between the germline ends. Per the germline V gene, CDR1 is MNHEY and CDR2 is SVGAGI. CDR3 protein: CASSYGRDSYEQYF. Here the CDR3 DNA reads TGTGCCAGCAGTTACGGCAGGGACTCCTACGAGCAGTACTTC.

This chain connects TRBV9 to TRBJ1-6, with a weak D call TRBD1 (5 bases). This CDR3 has 18 residues. With 2 bases removed from V and 9 bases from J, the gap between germline ends came to 24 bases. Germline lookup yields CDR1 SGDLS and CDR2 YYNGEE. Here the CDR3 reads CASSVGGWGSVDRSPLHF. The CDR3 nucleotides read TGTGCCAGCAGCGTGGGGGGGTGGGGGTCGGTGGATCGTTCACCCCTCCACTTT. Combining the CDR3 with reference TRBV9 and TRBJ1-6 gives the whole variable domain DSGVTQTPKHLITATGQRVTLRCSPRSGDLSVYWYQQSLDQGLQFLIQYYNGEERAKGNILERFSAQQFPDLHSELNLSSLELGDSALYFCASSVGGWGSVDRSPLHFGNGTRLTVT.

In nucleotides, the CDR3 is TGTGCCACCAGCAGAGCAAATACAGGGAGCTACGAGCAGTACTTC. It specifies CATSRANTGSYEQYF. The rearrangement uses TRBV15 and TRBJ2-7; a weak D match, TRBD1 (6 bases). V was pared by 1 base and J by 3 bases, with 13 bases between. CDR3 length equals 15 residues. The germline V gene encodes CDR1 LNHNV and CDR2 YYDKDF (reference sequence).

The J gene is TRBJ2-7, the V gene TRBV5-1, with D perhaps matching TRBD2 (7 bases). Germline V gene sequence: CDR1 SGHRS, CDR2 YFSETQ. This CDR3 spans 13 amino acids. Trimming shortened V by 4 bases and J by 6 bases, and 14 bases separated the two germline ends. CDR3 sequence: CASSRAGEGEQYF. CDR3 nucleotide sequence: TGCGCCAGCAGCCGTGCAGGGGAGGGCGAGCAGTACTTC.

The chain uses TRBV7-6 and TRBJ2-7; D uncertain. V shed 2 bases and J shed 3 bases, with 8 bases lying between them. The germline CDR1 and CDR2 sequences are SGHVS and FNYEAQ. This CDR3 contains 13 residues. CDR3 DNA sequence: TGTGCCAGCAGCTTATTTGGGCGCTACGAGCAGTACTTC. Its translation is CASSLFGRYEQYF. Drawing the rest from reference TRBV7-6 and TRBJ2-7, the complete variable domain is GAGVSQSPRYKVTKRGQDVALRCDPISGHVSLYWYRQALGQGPEFLTYFNYEAQQDKSGLPNDRFSAERPEGSISTLTIQRTEQRDSAMYRCASSLFGRYEQYFGPGTRLTVT.

The chain combines TRBV6-1 with TRBJ1-4, with unresolved D. Germline V CDR1 and CDR2: MNHNS, SASEGT. The CDR3 is 14 residues long. Trimming removed 6 bases at V and 3 bases at J, with 11 bases between. The CDR3 loop reads CASRLTGANEKLFF. CDR3 nucleotides: TGTGCCAGCAGGCTAACCGGGGCTAATGAAAAACTGTTTTTT.

This chain's CDR3 is CASSLASGRATGELFF. The CDR3 DNA reads as TGCGCCAGCAGCTTGGCTAGCGGGAGGGCCACCGGGGAGCTGTTTTTT. This chain connects TRBV5-1 to TRBJ2-2; 12 bases align to TRBD2. Losses at the gene ends were 0 bases for V and 4 bases for J; bases not matched to a gene: 1. CDR1 SGHRS and CDR2 YFSETQ come from the germline V gene. The CDR3 is 16 residues long.

This clone was recorded only once. The chain combines TRBV7-2 with TRBJ2-6; D is perhaps TRBD2 (5 bases). The V gene lost 4 bases and the J gene lost 2 bases, with 9 bases spanning the gap. Looked up from germline, CDR1 is SGHTA and CDR2 is FQGNSA. The length of the CDR3 is 15 residues. CDR3 protein: CASSSVTTGANVLTF. The CDR3 DNA sequence: TGTGCCAGCAGCTCCGTGACTACTGGGGCCAACGTCCTGACTTTC.

This rearrangement joins TRBV10-3 to TRBJ2-7; D is unresolved. The germline V gene encodes CDR1 ENHRY and CDR2 SYGVKD. Trimming pared 5 bases from V and 2 bases from J, leaving 7 bases between. There are 12 residues in the CDR3. The CDR3 here is CAISPSTYEQYF. CDR3 sequence (DNA): TGTGCCATCAGTCCCTCTACCTACGAGCAGTACTTC.

The rearrangement links TRBV27 to TRBJ2-3; 7 nucleotides agree with TRBD2. Trimming took 5 bases from V and 1 from J; bases not matched to a gene: 9. The CDR3 runs 16 residues. CDR1 is MNHEY and CDR2 is SMNVEV in the germline V gene (reference sequence). The CDR3: CASSPRGLLGTDTQYF. The CDR3 DNA is TGTGCCAGCAGTCCCCGGGGACTATTGGGCACAGATACGCAGTATTTT.

The gene calls are TRBV6-6 and TRBJ1-2, with TRBD1 matching over 8 bases. The CDR3 has 14 amino acids. Germline V lookup: CDR1 MNHNY, CDR2 SVGAGI (reference sequence). V trimming: 6 bases; J trimming: 4 bases; junction bases outside the gene matches: 7. CDR3 amino acids: CASSQGARTYGYTF. CDR3 DNA sequence: TGTGCCAGCAGCCAGGGGGCAAGGACCTATGGCTACACCTTC.

The chain joins TRBV7-2 to TRBJ2-1; 9 bases are a match to TRBD2. V shed 6 bases and J 7 bases; nucleotides not matched to a gene: 7. CDR1 SGHTA and CDR2 FQGNSA come from the germline V gene. The CDR3 has 14 residues. CDR3 sequence (DNA): TGTGCCAGCAGGACCCTAGCGGGGCTTAATGAGCAGTTCTTC. Protein product: CASRTLAGLNEQFF.

The rearrangement links TRBV7-2 to TRBJ2-7; 8 bases map to TRBD2. Germline trimming cut 0 bases from V and 5 bases from J; bases unmatched to any gene: 3. The CDR3 spans 14 residues. Per germline, CDR1 SGHTA and CDR2 FQGNSA. CDR3 residues: CASSLAGGRNEQYF. CDR3 sequence (DNA): TGTGCCAGCAGCTTAGCAGGCGGGAGGAACGAGCAGTACTTC.

This clone turned up a few times. V usage is TRBV28 and J usage is TRBJ1-2; weak D call: TRBD1 (6 bases). This CDR3 has 18 residues. Germline CDR1 and CDR2: MDHEN and SYDVKM. The V and J ends lost 2 bases and 1 base respectively, with 20 bases between them. CDR3 bases: TGTGCCAGCAGTTTACAACAGGGACCCCGGTTGGTTAACTATGGCTACACCTTC. Translation: CASSLQQGPRLVNYGYTF.

V usage is TRBV6-1 and J usage is TRBJ2-3; 8 bases map to TRBD1. There are 14 residues in the CDR3. The V gene end was trimmed by 1 base and the J gene end by 6 bases; junction bases not matched to a gene: 3. In germline, CDR1 is MNHNS, CDR2 SASEGT. CDR3 region: CASSEGTGLDTQYF. The DNA for the CDR3 is TGTGCCAGCAGTGAAGGGACAGGGCTGGATACGCAGTATTTT.

The rearrangement uses TRBV6-5 and TRBJ1-5, with 8 bases that match TRBD1. From germline, CDR1 is MNHEY and CDR2 SVGAGI. The CDR3 extends over 15 amino acids. Trimming at V came to 4 bases and at J to 1 base, leaving 3 bases not matched to a gene. This CDR3 reads CASSSTGGSNQPQHF. CDR3 nucleotide sequence: TGTGCCAGCAGTTCTACAGGGGGAAGCAATCAGCCCCAGCATTTT.